This T cell receptor (beta chain) was retrieved from a study of blood T cell repertoires in COVID-19. Study-wide context: Italy, Spain and the United States were the sources of the convalescent and acute COVID-19 samples. T cells, B-cell-depleted T cells, or PBMCs provided the cDNA or gDNA that served as material.

Per germline, CDR1 MNHEY and CDR2 SMNVEV (reference sequence). The CDR3 loop spans 14 amino acids. Trimming left V 3 bases short and J 2 bases short, with 8 bases between. Authors' analysis steps: Reference gene primer amplification in the assay estimated nucleated cell counts. Assay: immunoSEQ multiplex PCR; the TCRdb copy retains only in-frame clones and omits some. V, J and clone size are taken as reported in that table, and D and trimming were inferred from the DNA itself. The table lists 50,000 to 65,000 clones, approximately 92% of them singletons, with approximately 4.9% in the top ten. V is TRBV27 and J is TRBJ1-3, with D possibly matching TRBD1 (5 bases). The receptor was derived from a man between 60 and 75 years old with active COVID-19. Sample: peripheral blood. CDR3 loop: CASSLGGPGNTIYF. DNA of the CDR3: TGTGCCAGCAGTTTGGGGGGTCCTGGAAACACCATATATTTT.